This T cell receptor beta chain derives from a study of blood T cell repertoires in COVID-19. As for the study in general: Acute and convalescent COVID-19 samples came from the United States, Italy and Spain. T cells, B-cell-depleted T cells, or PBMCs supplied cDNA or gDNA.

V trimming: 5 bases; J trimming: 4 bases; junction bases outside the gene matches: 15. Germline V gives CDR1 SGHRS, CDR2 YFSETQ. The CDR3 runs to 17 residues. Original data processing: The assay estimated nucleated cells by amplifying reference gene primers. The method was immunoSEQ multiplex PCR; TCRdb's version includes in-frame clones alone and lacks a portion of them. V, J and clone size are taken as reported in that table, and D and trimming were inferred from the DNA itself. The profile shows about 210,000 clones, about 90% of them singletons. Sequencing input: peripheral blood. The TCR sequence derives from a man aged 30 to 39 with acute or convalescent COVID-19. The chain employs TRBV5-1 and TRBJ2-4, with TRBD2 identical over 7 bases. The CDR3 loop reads CASRQTGGSTGKNIQYF. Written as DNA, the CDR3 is TGCGCCAGCAGACAAACAGGCGGGAGTACGGGTAAAAACATTCAGTACTTC.